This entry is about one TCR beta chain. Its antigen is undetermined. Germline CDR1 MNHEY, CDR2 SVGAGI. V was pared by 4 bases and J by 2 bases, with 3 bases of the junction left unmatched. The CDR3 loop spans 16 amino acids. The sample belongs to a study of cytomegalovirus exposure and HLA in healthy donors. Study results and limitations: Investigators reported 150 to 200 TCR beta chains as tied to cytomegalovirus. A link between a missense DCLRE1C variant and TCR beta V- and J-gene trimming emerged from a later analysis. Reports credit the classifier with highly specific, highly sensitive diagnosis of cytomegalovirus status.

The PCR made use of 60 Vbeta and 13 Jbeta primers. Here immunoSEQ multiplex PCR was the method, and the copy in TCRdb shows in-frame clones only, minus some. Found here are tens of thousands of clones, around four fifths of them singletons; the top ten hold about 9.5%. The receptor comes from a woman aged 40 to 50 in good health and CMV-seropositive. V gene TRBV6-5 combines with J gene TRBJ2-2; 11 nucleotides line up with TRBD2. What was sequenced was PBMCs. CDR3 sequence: CASSLTSGGNTGELFF. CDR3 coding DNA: TGTGCCAGCAGTTTAACTAGCGGGGGAAACACCGGGGAGCTGTTTTTT.